This TCR beta chain originates from a study of T cells in women clearing cervical HPV infection. About the study: Cases were women with histologically confirmed HPV16-related CIN3 or worse, including a couple of invasive cancers.

There are 15 residues in the CDR3. V shed 3 bases and J 5 bases; nucleotides not matched to a gene: 4. Germline V gene data show CDR1 as KGHSH and CDR2 as LQKENI. Sequencing was performed with immunoSEQ multiplex PCR; in TCRdb, only in-frame clones are kept and a portion is missing. Its table records 30,000 to 50,000 clones. With respect to this clone: Its target is unknown. The read ends 3 residues early relative to the CDR3; the germline J gene fills the gap.

Study-wide results and limits: Timing of associations relative to infection is unclear; T-cell subsets were not isolated. Richness plus V gene abundances separated cases from controls with AUC about 0.83. Controls had more TRBV6-7 (0.16%) than cases (about 0.11%).

The sequenced material came from blood buffy coat. This chain uses TRBV18 with TRBJ2-5; 12 bases map to TRBD1. The origin of this receptor is a woman between 18 and 69 years old with a cervical HPV16 infection that either progressed to CIN3+ or cleared (not recorded which). CDR3 sequence reads: CASSPGTGGRETQYF. The sequenced CDR3 bases are TGTGCCAGCTCACCCGGGACAGGGGGCCGGGAGACC.